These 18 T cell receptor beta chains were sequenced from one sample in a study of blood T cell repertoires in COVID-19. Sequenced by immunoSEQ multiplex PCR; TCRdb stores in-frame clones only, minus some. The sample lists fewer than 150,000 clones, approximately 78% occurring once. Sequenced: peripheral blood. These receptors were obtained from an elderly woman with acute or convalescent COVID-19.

The CDR3: CASSLEGGTEAFF. Written as DNA, the CDR3 is TGCGCCAGCAGCTTGGAAGGGGGCACTGAAGCTTTCTTT. This chain connects TRBV5-1 to TRBJ1-1, with D possibly matching TRBD1 (6 bases). Germline CDR1 reads SGHRS; CDR2 reads YFSETQ. With 0 bases removed from V and 4 bases from J, the gap between germline ends came to 7 bases. The CDR3 runs 13 residues.

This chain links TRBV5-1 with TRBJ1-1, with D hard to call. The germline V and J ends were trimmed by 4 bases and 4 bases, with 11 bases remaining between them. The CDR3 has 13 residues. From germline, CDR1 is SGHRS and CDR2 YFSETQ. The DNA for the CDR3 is TGCGCCAGCAGCCCTCATAGCGGCACTGAAGCTTTCTTT. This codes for CASSPHSGTEAFF.

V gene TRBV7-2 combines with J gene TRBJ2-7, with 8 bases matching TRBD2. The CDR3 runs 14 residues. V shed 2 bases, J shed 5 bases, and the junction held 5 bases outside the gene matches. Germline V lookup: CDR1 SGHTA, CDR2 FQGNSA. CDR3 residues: CASSLWAGGDEQYF. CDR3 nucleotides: TGTGCCAGCAGCTTATGGGCGGGAGGAGACGAGCAGTACTTC. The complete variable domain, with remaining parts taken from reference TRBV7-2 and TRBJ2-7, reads GAGVSQSPSNKVTEKGKDVELRCDPISGHTALYWYRQSLGQGLEFLIYFQGNSAPDKSGLPSDRFSAERTGGSVSTLTIQRTQQEDSAVYLCASSLWAGGDEQYFGPGTRLTVT.

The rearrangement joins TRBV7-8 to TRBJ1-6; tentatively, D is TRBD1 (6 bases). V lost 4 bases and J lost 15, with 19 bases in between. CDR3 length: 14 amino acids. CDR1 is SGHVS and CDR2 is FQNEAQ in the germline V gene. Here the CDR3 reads CASSSRRAGVFLHF. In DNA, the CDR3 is TGTGCCAGCAGCTCTCGTCGGGCAGGGGTTTTCCTCCACTTT. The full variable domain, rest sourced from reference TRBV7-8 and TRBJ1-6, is GAGVSQSPRYKVAKRGQDVALRCDPISGHVSLFWYQQALGQGPEFLTYFQNEAQLDKSGLPSDRFFAERPEGSVSTLKIQRTQQEDSAVYLCASSSRRAGVFLHFGNGTRLTVT.

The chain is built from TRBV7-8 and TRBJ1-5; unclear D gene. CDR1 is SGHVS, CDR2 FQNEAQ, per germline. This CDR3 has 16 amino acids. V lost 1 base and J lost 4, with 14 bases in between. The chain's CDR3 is CASSLERLRPNQPQHF. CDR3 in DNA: TGTGCCAGCAGCTTAGAGCGGCTACGACCTAATCAGCCCCAGCATTTT.

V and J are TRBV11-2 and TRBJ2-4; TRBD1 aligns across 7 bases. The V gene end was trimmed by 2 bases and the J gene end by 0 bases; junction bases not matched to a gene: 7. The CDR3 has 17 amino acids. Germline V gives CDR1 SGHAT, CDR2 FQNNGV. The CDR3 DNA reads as TGTGCCAGCAGCTTATCTAGGACAGGCCTAGCCAAAAACATTCAGTACTTC. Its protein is CASSLSRTGLAKNIQYF.

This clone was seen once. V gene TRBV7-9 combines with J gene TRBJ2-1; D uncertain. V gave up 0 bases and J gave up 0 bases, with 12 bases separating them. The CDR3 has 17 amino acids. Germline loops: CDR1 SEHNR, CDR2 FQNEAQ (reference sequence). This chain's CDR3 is CASSLAAGPDSYNEQFF. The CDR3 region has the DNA TGTGCCAGCAGCTTAGCGGCTGGCCCAGACTCCTACAATGAGCAGTTCTTC.

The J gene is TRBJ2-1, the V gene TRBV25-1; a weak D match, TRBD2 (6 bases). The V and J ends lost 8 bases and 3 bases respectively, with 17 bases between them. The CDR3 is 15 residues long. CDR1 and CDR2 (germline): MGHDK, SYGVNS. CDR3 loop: CASGNRDWYYNEQFF. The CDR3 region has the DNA TGTGCCAGCGGAAACCGGGACTGGTACTACAATGAGCAGTTCTTC.

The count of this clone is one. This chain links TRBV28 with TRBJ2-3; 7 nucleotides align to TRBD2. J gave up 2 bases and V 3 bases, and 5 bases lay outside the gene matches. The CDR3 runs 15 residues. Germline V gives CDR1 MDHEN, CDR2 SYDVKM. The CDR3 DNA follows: TGTGCCAGCAGTTTCCCGGGACTATACACAGATACGCAGTATTTT. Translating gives CASSFPGLYTDTQYF.

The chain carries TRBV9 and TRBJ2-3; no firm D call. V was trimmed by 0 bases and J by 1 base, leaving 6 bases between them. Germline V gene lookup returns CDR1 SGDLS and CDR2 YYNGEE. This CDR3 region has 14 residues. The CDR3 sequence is CASSVATGTDTQYF. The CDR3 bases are TGTGCCAGCAGCGTAGCTACAGGCACAGATACGCAGTATTTT.

For the CDR3, the DNA is TGTGCCTGGAGTCGAGAAGTTGGAAGACTTCAGTACTTC. As protein: CAWSREVGRLQYF. The V call is TRBV30, the J call TRBJ2-7; no clear D. Trimming stripped 2 bases from V and 10 bases from J, with 18 bases between. The CDR3 is made up of 13 amino acids. Germline V gene lookup returns CDR1 GTSNPN and CDR2 SVGIG (reference sequence).

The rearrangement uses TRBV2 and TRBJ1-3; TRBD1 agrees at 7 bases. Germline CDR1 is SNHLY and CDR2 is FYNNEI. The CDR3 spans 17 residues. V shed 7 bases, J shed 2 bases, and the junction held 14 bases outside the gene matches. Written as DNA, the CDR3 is TGTGCCAGCAAGACACGACAGGGAGGATGGACTGGAAACACCATATATTTT. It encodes CASKTRQGGWTGNTIYF. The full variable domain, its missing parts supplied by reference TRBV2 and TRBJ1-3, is EPEVTQTPSHQVTQMGQEVILRCVPISNHLYFYWYRQILGQKVEFLVSFYNNEISEKSEIFDDQFSVERPDGSNFTLKIRSTKLEDSAMYFCASKTRQGGWTGNTIYFGEGSWLTVV.

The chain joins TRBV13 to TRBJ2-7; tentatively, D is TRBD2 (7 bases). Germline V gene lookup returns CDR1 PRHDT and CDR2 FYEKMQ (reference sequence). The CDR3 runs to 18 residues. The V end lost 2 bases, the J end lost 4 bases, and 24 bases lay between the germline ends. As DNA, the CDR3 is TGTGCCAGCAGCTTACGACTCCTGGGGGCGGGGGCCCTTTACGAGCAGTACTTC. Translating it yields CASSLRLLGAGALYEQYF. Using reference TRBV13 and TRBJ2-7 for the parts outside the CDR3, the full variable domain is AAGVIQSPRHLIKEKRETATLKCYPIPRHDTVYWYQQGPGQDPQFLISFYEKMQSDKGSIPDRFSAQQFSDYHSELNMSSLELGDSALYFCASSLRLLGAGALYEQYFGPGTRLTVT.

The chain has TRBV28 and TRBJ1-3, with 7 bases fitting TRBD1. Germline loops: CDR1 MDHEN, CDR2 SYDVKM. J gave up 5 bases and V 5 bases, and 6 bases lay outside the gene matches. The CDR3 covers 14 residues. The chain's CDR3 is CASSNNRGRNTIYF. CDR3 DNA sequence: TGTGCCAGCAGTAATAACAGGGGAAGAAACACCATATATTTT.

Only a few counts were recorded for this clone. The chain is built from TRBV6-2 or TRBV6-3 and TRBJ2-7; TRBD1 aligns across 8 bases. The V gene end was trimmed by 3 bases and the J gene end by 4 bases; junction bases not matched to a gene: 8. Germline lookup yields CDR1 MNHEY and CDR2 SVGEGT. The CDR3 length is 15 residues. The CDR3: CASSYPPRGLYEQYF. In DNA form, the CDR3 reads TGTGCCAGCAGTTATCCCCCCAGGGGGCTTTACGAGCAGTACTTC.

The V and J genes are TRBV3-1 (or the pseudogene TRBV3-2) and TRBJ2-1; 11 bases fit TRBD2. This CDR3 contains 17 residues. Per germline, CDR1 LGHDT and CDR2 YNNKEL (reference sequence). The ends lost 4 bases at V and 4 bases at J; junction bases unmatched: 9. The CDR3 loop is CASSPPPIAGGYNEQFF. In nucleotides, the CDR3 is TGTGCCAGCAGCCCTCCCCCTATAGCGGGAGGGTACAATGAGCAGTTCTTC.

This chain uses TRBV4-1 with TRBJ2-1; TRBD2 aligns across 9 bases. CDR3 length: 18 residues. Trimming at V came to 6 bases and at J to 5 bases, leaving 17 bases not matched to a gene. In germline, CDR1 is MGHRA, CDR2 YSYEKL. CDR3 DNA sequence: TGCGCCAGCAGTAGACTAGCGGCGCCTGTGGGGGGACACAATGAGCAGTTCTTC. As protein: CASSRLAAPVGGHNEQFF.

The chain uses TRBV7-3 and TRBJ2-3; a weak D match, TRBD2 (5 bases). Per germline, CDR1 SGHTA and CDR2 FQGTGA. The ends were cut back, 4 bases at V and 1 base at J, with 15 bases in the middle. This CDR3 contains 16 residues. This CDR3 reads CASSSPPEEGTDTQYF. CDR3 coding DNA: TGTGCCAGCAGCTCCCCTCCGGAGGAAGGCACAGATACGCAGTATTTT.